These 17 T cell receptor beta chains share one sample of origin, sequenced in a study of cytomegalovirus exposure and HLA in healthy donors. With 60 Vbeta and 13 Jbeta primers, the PCR was carried out. Only in-frame clones appear in the TCRdb table, and some are missing; sequencing was by immunoSEQ multiplex PCR. The table counts under 120,000 clones; roughly 0.64% lies in the top ten. Sequenced input: PBMCs. The source is a man aged 45 to 65 in good health and CMV-seronegative.

This chain joins TRBV7-2 and TRBJ1-1, with D hard to call. Germline loops: CDR1 SGHTA, CDR2 FQGNSA. CDR3 length: 11 amino acids. Trimming stripped 3 bases from V and 8 bases from J, with 7 bases between. CDR3 sequence reads: CASSFHSEAFF. Written as DNA, the CDR3 is TGTGCCAGCAGCTTCCACTCGGAAGCTTTCTTT.

The chain carries TRBV19 and TRBJ2-5; a weak D match, TRBD1 (6 bases). V gave up 5 bases and J gave up 5 bases, with 12 bases separating them. The CDR3 has 13 amino acids. The germline CDR1 and CDR2 sequences are LNHDA and SQIVND (reference sequence). Here the CDR3 DNA reads TGTGCCAGTAGTCTACAGGGCGGTGAGACCCAGTACTTC. Amino acids: CASSLQGGETQYF.

The CDR3 DNA reads as TGCGCCAGCAGCCAGGGACAGGGGGCGTACACCATATATTTT. It translates to CASSQGQGAYTIYF. This rearrangement joins TRBV4-3 to TRBJ1-3, with 12 nucleotides matching TRBD1. This CDR3 is 14 amino acids long. Per germline, CDR1 LGHNA and CDR2 YSLEER. V lost 3 bases to trimming and J lost 8 bases; unmatched junction nucleotides: 2.

CDR3 coding DNA: TGTGCCAGCAGCGCGATAAGGGGTGGGACTGAAGCTTTCTTT. Its protein is CASSAIRGGTEAFF. The V call is TRBV9, the J call TRBJ1-1; D is perhaps TRBD1 (5 bases). CDR1 and CDR2 from the germline V gene are SGDLS and YYNGEE. The ends were cut back, 3 bases at V and 5 bases at J, with 14 bases in the middle. The CDR3 length is 14 residues.

This chain joins TRBV27 and TRBJ1-5; no reliable D call. V lost 6 bases and J 4 bases, leaving 13 bases between the germline ends. The CDR3 is made up of 14 amino acids. CDR1 MNHEY and CDR2 SMNVEV come from the germline V gene (reference sequence). The CDR3 bases are TGTGCCAGCAGACCCACCGGGTCTAATCAGCCCCAGCATTTT. Its protein product is CASRPTGSNQPQHF.

J is TRBJ2-7 and V is TRBV7-2; D unresolved. There are 15 residues in the CDR3. Germline-derived CDR1 and CDR2 are SGHTA and FQGNSA. Trimming cost V 2 bases and J 0 bases, with 11 bases left between them. Here the CDR3 reads CASSLQRVSSYEQYF. In DNA, the CDR3 is TGTGCCAGCAGCTTACAACGGGTCAGCTCCTACGAGCAGTACTTC. The entire variable domain, with the rest obtained from reference TRBV7-2 and TRBJ2-7, is as follows: GAGVSQSPSNKVTEKGKDVELRCDPISGHTALYWYRQSLGQGLEFLIYFQGNSAPDKSGLPSDRFSAERTGGSVSTLTIQRTQQEDSAVYLCASSLQRVSSYEQYFGPGTRLTVT.

This chain connects TRBV9 to TRBJ1-5, with TRBD1 identical over 11 bases. V dropped 3 bases and J dropped 9; count of bases not matched to a gene: 5. Germline V gene sequence: CDR1 SGDLS, CDR2 YYNGEE. The CDR3 length is 14 residues. CDR3 sequence reads: CASSEGTGGTPQHF. The CDR3, as DNA: TGTGCCAGCAGCGAGGGGACAGGGGGAACGCCCCAGCATTTT.

The J gene is TRBJ1-4, the V gene TRBV6-6; weak D call: TRBD1 (6 bases). This CDR3 comprises 14 residues. Germline CDR1 MNHNY, CDR2 SVGAGI (reference sequence). Trimming removed 6 bases from V and 8 bases from J, with 16 bases in between. For the CDR3, the DNA is TGTGCCAGCAGGGGAGGGGGAATGGGGGAAAAACTGTTTTTT. Its translation is CASRGGGMGEKLFF.

The rearrangement links TRBV5-8 to TRBJ1-5; D gene ambiguous. The V and J ends lost 1 base and 4 bases respectively, with 6 bases between them. Germline assignment: CDR1 SGHTS and CDR2 YDEGEE. The CDR3 is 13 residues long. The CDR3 spells CASSLSQNQPQHF. In DNA form, the CDR3 reads TGTGCCAGCAGCTTGTCTCAGAATCAGCCCCAGCATTTT.

This sequence joins TRBV2 and TRBJ1-5; 7 bases align to TRBD1. The CDR3 consists of 13 residues. V dropped 7 bases and J dropped 5; count of bases not matched to a gene: 5. The germline V gene encodes CDR1 SNHLY and CDR2 FYNNEI. DNA for the CDR3: TGTGCCAGCAACGTCGACAGGGATCAGCCCCAGCATTTT. As protein: CASNVDRDQPQHF. Full variable domain (rest looked up from reference TRBV2 and TRBJ1-5): EPEVTQTPSHQVTQMGQEVILRCVPISNHLYFYWYRQILGQKVEFLVSFYNNEISEKSEIFDDQFSVERPDGSNFTLKIRSTKLEDSAMYFCASNVDRDQPQHFGDGTRLSIL.

V is TRBV5-1 and J is TRBJ2-1; 7 bases align to TRBD2. The CDR3 is made up of 16 amino acids. The germline CDR1 and CDR2 sequences are SGHRS and YFSETQ. V dropped 3 bases and J dropped 4; count of bases not matched to a gene: 10. The CDR3 DNA is TGCGCCAGCAGCTCGCCGAGCGGGACCAGTTACAATGAGCAGTTCTTC. Amino acids: CASSSPSGTSYNEQFF.

The rearrangement joins TRBV6-5 to TRBJ1-2; TRBD1 agrees at 10 bases. The CDR3 runs to 14 residues. V was clipped by 6 bases and J by 5 bases; unmatched bases: 6. Looked up from germline, CDR1 is MNHEY and CDR2 is SVGAGI. The CDR3 DNA reads TGTGCCAGCAGGCGACAGGGGGCTCAGTATGGCTACACCTTC. Protein sequence: CASRRQGAQYGYTF.

The J gene is TRBJ1-6, the V gene TRBV27; 9 bases fit TRBD1. Germline V gene lookup returns CDR1 MNHEY and CDR2 SMNVEV (reference sequence). The CDR3 totals 16 residues. V lost 7 bases, J lost 9 bases, and 13 bases stayed unmatched. CDR3 sequence (DNA): TGTGCCAGCACCCTACTCTACGGACAGGGGCTTTCACCCCTCCACTTT. It codes for CASTLLYGQGLSPLHF.

CDR3: CASSVARGEQYF. The CDR3, as DNA: TGTGCCAGCAGCGTAGCTCGGGGCGAGCAGTACTTC. The chain joins TRBV9 to TRBJ2-7, with a weak D call TRBD2 (5 bases). V lost 0 bases and J lost 6, with 7 bases in between. The CDR3 covers 12 residues. Germline values: CDR1 SGDLS, CDR2 YYNGEE.

The rearrangement uses TRBV30 and TRBJ2-7; TRBD2 matches 7 bases. This CDR3 is 14 amino acids long. Germline V lookup: CDR1 GTSNPN, CDR2 SVGIG (reference sequence). V gave up 0 bases and J gave up 7 bases; unmatched junction bases: 9. This CDR3 is CAWSVGGGLGEQYF. The CDR3 DNA is TGTGCCTGGAGTGTAGGAGGCGGACTAGGGGAGCAGTACTTC.

The CDR3 sequence: CASSSLRGGYEQYF. The CDR3 DNA is TGCGCCAGCAGCTCCCTTAGGGGGGGATACGAGCAGTACTTC. The V call is TRBV5-1, the J call TRBJ2-7, with D perhaps matching TRBD2 (7 bases). Germline-derived CDR1 and CDR2 are SGHRS and YFSETQ. The V and J ends lost 3 bases and 4 bases respectively, with 14 bases between them. The CDR3 extends over 14 amino acids.

The CDR3 sequence: CASSLVGGARTEAFF. CDR3 sequence (DNA): TGTGCCAGCAGCTTAGTAGGTGGGGCGAGGACTGAAGCTTTCTTT. V usage is TRBV7-3 and J usage is TRBJ1-1, with D maybe TRBD1 (5 bases). Germline loops: CDR1 SGHTA, CDR2 FQGTGA. Trimming shortened V by 2 bases and J by 5 bases, and 15 bases separated the two germline ends. This CDR3 is 15 amino acids long.